The 18 T cell receptor beta chains below were found in one sample sequenced in a study of shared clonotypes between healthy human individuals. The protocol was immunoSEQ multiplex PCR, while the TCRdb copy is restricted to in-frame clones and leaves out a portion. The sample has about 480,000 clones, 75% to 80% seen once. Sample: PBMCs. The receptors here all came from a woman aged 40 to 55 in good health. Some clones in this sample may be carry-over from other donors' samples.

The V call is TRBV29-1, the J call TRBJ2-3; perhaps TRBD2 as D (6 bases). V was shortened by 5 bases and J by 4 bases, with 16 bases between the two germline ends. Germline V gives CDR1 SQVTM, CDR2 ANQGSEA. The CDR3 sequence is 14 residues long. For the CDR3, the DNA is TGCAGCGTTACCCCGGGGGTGGGCGCAGATACGCAGTATTTT. This codes for CSVTPGVGADTQYF.

This chain links TRBV5-4 with TRBJ2-4, with D tentatively TRBD1 or TRBD2 (6 bases each). Germline V gene lookup returns CDR1 SGHNT and CDR2 YYREEE (reference sequence). The CDR3 covers 13 residues. The ends were cut back, 4 bases at V and 9 bases at J, with 14 bases in the middle. CDR3 loop: CASSNLGGPIQYF. The DNA for the CDR3 is TGTGCCAGCAGCAATCTAGGGGGGCCCATTCAGTACTTC.

The chain employs TRBV5-1 and TRBJ2-7; the D is unclear. Trimming removed 0 bases at V and 7 bases at J, with 14 bases between. CDR1 and CDR2 (germline): SGHRS, YFSETQ. The CDR3 runs to 14 residues. CDR3 nucleotide sequence: TGCGCCAGCAGCTTGGGAGGTAGGGTTGATGAGCAGTACTTC. Translated, it gives CASSLGGRVDEQYF.

In its sample, this clone was seen once. The gene calls are TRBV9 and TRBJ2-2; unclear D gene. CDR1 is SGDLS, CDR2 YYNGEE, per germline. Trimming took off 0 bases at V and 1 base at J, with 4 bases between the two ends. This CDR3 is 14 amino acids long. CDR3 coding DNA: TGTGCCAGCAGCGTAGGGGAGAACACCGGGGAGCTGTTTTTT. It encodes CASSVGENTGELFF.

This clone was observed a single time. The chain carries TRBV6-6 and TRBJ1-5; 7 bases agree with TRBD1. The CDR3 consists of 15 residues. The V gene's germline CDR1 is MNHNY and CDR2 SVGAGI (reference sequence). Germline trimming cut 7 bases from V and 4 bases from J; bases unmatched to any gene: 10. CDR3 protein: CASNQGQTPNQPQHF. CDR3 DNA: TGTGCCAGCAACCAGGGACAGACACCAAATCAGCCCCAGCATTTT.

The chain couples TRBV20-1 to TRBJ2-5; D remains unclear. Germline values: CDR1 DFQATT, CDR2 SNEGSKA (reference sequence). V was pared by 6 bases and J by 5 bases, with 10 bases between. The CDR3 runs to 11 residues. The CDR3 protein is CSARATETQYF. The CDR3 region has the DNA TGCAGTGCCCGTGCCACGGAGACCCAGTACTTC.

V gene TRBV6-1 combines with J gene TRBJ1-5; D is possibly TRBD1 (6 bases). Trimming left V 4 bases short and J 2 bases short, with 12 bases between. Per the germline V gene, CDR1 is MNHNS and CDR2 is SASEGT. This CDR3 has 15 residues. CDR3 residues: CASSVARGGNQPQHF. The CDR3 region has the DNA TGTGCCAGCAGTGTAGCCAGGGGTGGCAATCAGCCCCAGCATTTT.

The chain employs TRBV11-1 and TRBJ2-7, with D possibly matching TRBD2 (5 bases). The V end was cut by 2 bases, the J end by 6 bases, with 17 bases between. The V gene's germline CDR1 is SGHAT and CDR2 FQDESV (reference sequence). This CDR3 region has 15 residues. This CDR3 reads CASSLTSGGRPEQYF. As DNA, the CDR3 is TGTGCCAGCAGCTTAACCAGCGGCGGACGACCCGAGCAGTACTTC.

In this sample, this clone turned up once. This sequence is one base from a far larger clone and is likely a read error. This sequence joins TRBV6-1 and TRBJ2-1; 10 bases align to TRBD1. This CDR3 region has 15 residues. J gave up 6 bases and V 3 bases, and 5 bases lay outside the gene matches. Germline loops: CDR1 MNHNS, CDR2 SASEGT. CDR3 sequence: CASSDGTGECNEQFF. The CDR3 coding sequence is TGTGCCAGCAGTGACGGGACAGGGGAATGCAATGAGCAGTTCTTC.

The chain links TRBV5-1 to TRBJ2-7; possible D gene TRBD2, 6 bases. This CDR3 has 14 amino acids. V dropped 4 bases and J dropped 5 bases, with 16 bases sitting between them. Per germline, CDR1 SGHRS and CDR2 YFSETQ. CDR3 coding DNA: TGCGCCAGCAGCCCTTGGGCGGGAAAGCACGAGCAGTACTTC. Protein sequence: CASSPWAGKHEQYF.

At least ten counts were recorded for this clone. V gene TRBV7-3 combines with J gene TRBJ1-1; D might be TRBD1 (6 bases). Germline CDR1 is SGHTA and CDR2 is FQGTGA. There are 14 residues in the CDR3. The V end was cut by 5 bases, the J end by 2 bases, with 12 bases between. CDR3 region: CASSPTRGNTEAFF. CDR3 coding DNA: TGTGCCAGCAGCCCAACCAGGGGAAACACTGAAGCTTTCTTT.

The V and J genes are TRBV6-5 and TRBJ2-3; the D is unclear. The CDR3 extends over 13 amino acids. Looked up from germline, CDR1 is MNHEY and CDR2 is SVGAGI. Trimming removed 3 bases at V and 2 bases at J, with 6 bases between. CDR3 in DNA: TGTGCCAGCAGTTATCGGACCACAGATACGCAGTATTTT. It encodes CASSYRTTDTQYF.

The rearrangement joins TRBV6-4 to TRBJ1-1; D call uncertain. The CDR3 covers 14 residues. V was cut by 7 bases and J by 1 base, with 13 bases left in between. From germline, CDR1 is MRHNA and CDR2 SNTAGT. The DNA of the CDR3 is TGTGCCAGCAAAATCGACGGCCAGAACACTGAAGCTTTCTTT. It codes for CASKIDGQNTEAFF.

The gene calls are TRBV15 and TRBJ1-1; 9 nucleotides align to TRBD1. The CDR3 has 16 residues. Germline V gene sequence: CDR1 LNHNV, CDR2 YYDKDF (reference sequence). Losses at the gene ends were 1 base for V and 4 bases for J; bases not matched to a gene: 7. CDR3 loop: CATSRVIGQGTTEAFF. CDR3 nucleotides: TGTGCCACCAGCAGAGTTATAGGACAGGGGACCACTGAAGCTTTCTTT.

There are a few counts of this clone. The CDR3 sequence: CASSLEFMNTEAFF. CDR3 sequence (DNA): TGTGCCAGCAGTTTAGAGTTCATGAACACTGAAGCTTTCTTT. J is TRBJ1-1 and V is TRBV28, with unresolved D. With 2 bases removed from V and 0 bases from J, the gap between germline ends came to 7 bases. The CDR3 extends over 14 amino acids. Germline V gene data show CDR1 as MDHEN and CDR2 as SYDVKM. The full variable domain, with the rest looked up from reference TRBV28 and TRBJ1-1, is DVKVTQSSRYLVKRTGEKVFLECVQDMDHENMFWYRQDPGLGLRLIYFSYDVKMKEKGDIPEGYSVSREKKERFSLILESASTNQTSMYLCASSLEFMNTEAFFGQGTRLTVV.

The rearrangement joins TRBV5-1 to TRBJ2-2; the D gene is possibly TRBD2 (6 bases). V was clipped by 10 bases and J by 0 bases, with 16 bases between them. The V gene's germline CDR1 is SGHRS and CDR2 YFSETQ. The CDR3 is made up of 15 amino acids. The CDR3 nucleotides read TGCGCCTCGAATCCCGGGACTTCGAACACCGGGGAGCTGTTTTTT. This sequence encodes CASNPGTSNTGELFF.

Comment on this clone: A much larger clone sits a single nucleotide away, making a read error possible. This same CDR3 is encoded by further DNA sequences in the sample. The V gene is TRBV11-3, the J gene TRBJ2-3; D uncertain. Trimming removed 5 bases from V and 1 base from J, with 7 bases in between. The CDR3 spans 13 residues. Germline CDR1 is SGHNT and CDR2 is YENEEA. The CDR3 DNA follows: TGTGCCAGCAGCCGACGGGGCACAGATACGCAGTATTTT. Translation: CASSRRGTDTQYF.

CDR3 nucleotides: TGTGCCAGCAGCTTGGATCCGAATAATGAAAAACTGTTTTTT. Translating it yields CASSLDPNNEKLFF. J is TRBJ1-4 and V is TRBV5-4; no definite D call. Trimming took 0 bases from V and 4 from J, leaving 7 bases between them. Germline CDR1 reads SGHNT; CDR2 reads YYREEE (reference sequence). The CDR3 loop spans 14 amino acids.